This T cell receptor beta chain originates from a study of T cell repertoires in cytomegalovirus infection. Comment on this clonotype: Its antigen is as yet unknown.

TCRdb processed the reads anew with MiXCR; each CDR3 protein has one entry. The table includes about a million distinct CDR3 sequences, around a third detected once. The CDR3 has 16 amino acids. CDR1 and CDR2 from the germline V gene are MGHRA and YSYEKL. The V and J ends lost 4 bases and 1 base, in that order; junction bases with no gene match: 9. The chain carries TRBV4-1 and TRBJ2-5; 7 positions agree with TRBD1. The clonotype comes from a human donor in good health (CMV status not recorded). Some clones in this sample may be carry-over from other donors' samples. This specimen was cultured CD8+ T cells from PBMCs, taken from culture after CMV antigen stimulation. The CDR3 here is CASSPEVTGPQETQYF. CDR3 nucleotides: TGCGCCAGCAGCCCAGAAGTGACAGGGCCCCAAGAGACCCAGTACTTC.